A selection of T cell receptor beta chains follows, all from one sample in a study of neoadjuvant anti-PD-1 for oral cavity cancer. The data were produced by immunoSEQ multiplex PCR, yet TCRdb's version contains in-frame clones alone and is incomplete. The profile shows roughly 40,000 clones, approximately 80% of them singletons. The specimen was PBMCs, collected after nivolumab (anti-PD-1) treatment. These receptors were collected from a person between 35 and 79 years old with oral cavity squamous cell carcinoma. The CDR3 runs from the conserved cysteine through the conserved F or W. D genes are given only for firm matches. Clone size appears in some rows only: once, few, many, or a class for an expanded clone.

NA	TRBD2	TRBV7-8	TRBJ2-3	CASSSSGGAPSADTQYF	TGTGCCAGCAGCTCTAGCGGGGGGGCCCCTTCCGCAGATACGCAGTATTTT
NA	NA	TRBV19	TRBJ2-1	CASTPSGPSYNEQFF	TGTGCCAGTACGCCCTCGGGGCCCTCCTACAATGAGCAGTTCTTC
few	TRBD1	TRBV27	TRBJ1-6	CASRDPDRFDSPLHF	TGTGCCAGCAGAGATCCGGACAGGTTTGATTCACCCCTCCACTTT
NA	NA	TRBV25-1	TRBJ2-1	CASSDVFRGSYNEQFF	TGTGCCAGCAGTGACGTCTTCAGGGGCTCCTACAATGAGCAGTTCTTC
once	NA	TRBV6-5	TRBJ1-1	CASSYRGGGTEAFF	TGTGCCAGCAGTTACAGGGGGGGCGGCACTGAAGCTTTCTTT
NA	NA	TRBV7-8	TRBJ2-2	CASSFDGSGNTGELFF	TGTGCCAGCAGCTTCGACGGTAGCGGTAACACCGGGGAGCTGTTTTTT
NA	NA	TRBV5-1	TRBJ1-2	CASSLSTVPYGYTF	TGCGCCAGCAGCTTATCTACAGTTCCCTATGGCTACACCTTC
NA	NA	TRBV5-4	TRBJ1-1	CASSRGQTNTEAFF	TGTGCCAGCAGCCGTGGACAGACGAACACTGAAGCTTTCTTT
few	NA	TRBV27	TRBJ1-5	CASSYSPGGSHQPQHF	TGTGCCAGCAGCTACTCCCCCGGGGGATCTCATCAGCCCCAGCATTTT
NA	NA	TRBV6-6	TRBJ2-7	CASLRGREQYF	TGTGCCAGCCTCAGAGGCAGGGAGCAGTACTTC
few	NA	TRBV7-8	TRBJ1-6	CASSSRQPGDSPLHF	TGTGCCAGCAGCTCCAGACAGCCCGGGGATTCACCCCTCCACTTT
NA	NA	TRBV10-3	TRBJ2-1	CAISDTYNEQFF	TGTGCCATCAGTGACACCTACAATGAGCAGTTCTTC
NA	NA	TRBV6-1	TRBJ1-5	CASSEAGGINQPQHF	TGTGCCAGCAGTGAAGCGGGGGGCATCAATCAGCCCCAGCATTTT
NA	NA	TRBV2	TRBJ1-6	CASRPGNVNSPLHF	TGTGCCAGCAGACCAGGGAATGTGAATTCACCCCTCCACTTT
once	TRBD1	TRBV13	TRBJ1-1	CASSAFVGGTGNTEAFF	TGTGCCAGCAGCGCCTTCGTAGGTGGGACAGGGAACACTGAAGCTTTCTTT